What follows are 5 T cell receptor beta chains derived from one specimen sequenced in a study of cytomegalovirus exposure and HLA in healthy donors. The PCR contained 60 Vbeta and 13 Jbeta primers. Profiled with immunoSEQ multiplex PCR; TCRdb holds only in-frame clones, not every one. The data hold more than 150,000 clones, with more than 65% observed a single time. The sequencing input was PBMCs. The source of these receptors is a girl aged 5-17 years in good health and CMV-seropositive.

The chain has TRBV6-5 and TRBJ2-7, with TRBD1 as a possible D gene (6 bases). The CDR3 is made up of 15 amino acids. Germline values: CDR1 MNHEY, CDR2 SVGAGI. V was pared by 5 bases and J by 0 bases, with 14 bases between. For the CDR3, the DNA is TGTGCCAGCAGTCTCTCTCAGGGGTACTCCTACGAGCAGTACTTC. Amino acids: CASSLSQGYSYEQYF.

This clone was counted a few times. The chain recombines TRBV6-5 with TRBJ1-5; 8 bases are shared with TRBD1. This CDR3 contains 14 residues. The ends lost 5 bases at V and 1 base at J; junction bases unmatched: 1. Germline V gene lookup returns CDR1 MNHEY and CDR2 SVGAGI. This CDR3 is CASSDRGSNQPQHF. The DNA of the CDR3 is TGTGCCAGCAGTGACAGGGGCAGCAATCAGCCCCAGCATTTT.

The CDR3 DNA is TGCGCCAGCAGCCAAGGTGGACAGGGGGCTTTCACTGAAGCTTTCTTT. This codes for CASSQGGQGAFTEAFF. The V call is TRBV4-1, the J call TRBJ1-1; 11 bases fit TRBD1. Germline loops: CDR1 MGHRA, CDR2 YSYEKL. The CDR3 extends over 16 amino acids. V lost 1 base and J lost 4; bases outside the gene matches: 5.

The chain employs TRBV7-9 and TRBJ2-5; TRBD2 aligns across 7 bases. Trimming took 3 bases from V and 0 from J; bases not matched to a gene: 4. CDR3 length: 15 amino acids. Germline V gene lookup returns CDR1 SEHNR and CDR2 FQNEAQ (reference sequence). The CDR3 DNA sequence: TGTGCCAGCAGCTTTGGGACTACACACCAAGAGACCCAGTACTTC. It specifies CASSFGTTHQETQYF.

The chain uses TRBV6-1 and TRBJ2-7; D might be TRBD2 (5 bases). The V gene's germline CDR1 is MNHNS and CDR2 SASEGT. CDR3 size: 15 residues. V lost 11 bases and J 7 bases, leaving 27 bases between the germline ends. CDR3 region: CADTPPKAASREQYF. CDR3 DNA: TGTGCCGACACCCCCCCCAAAGCGGCCTCTCGGGAGCAGTACTTC.